The 15 T cell receptor beta chains given below trace back to one sample, sequenced in a study of cytomegalovirus exposure and HLA in healthy donors. Profiling relied on immunoSEQ multiplex PCR, and the TCRdb table lists in-frame clones only, not all of them. The data contain 150,000 to 200,000 clones, approximately 86% of them singletons. Sequencing input: PBMCs. The source is a man aged 18 to 30 in good health and CMV-seropositive.

The chain joins TRBV7-2 to TRBJ2-1; 7 nucleotides line up with TRBD2. Germline values: CDR1 SGHTA, CDR2 FQGNSA. CDR3 length equals 16 residues. The trim removed 4 bases at V and 5 bases at J, leaving 11 bases unmatched. DNA for the CDR3: TGTGCCAGCAGCTCCTATGGAGCGGGACGACACAATGAGCAGTTCTTC. As protein: CASSSYGAGRHNEQFF.

The gene calls are TRBV18 and TRBJ2-1; 9 bases agree with TRBD2. Germline values: CDR1 KGHSH, CDR2 LQKENI. This CDR3 contains 12 residues. V shed 6 bases and J 10 bases; nucleotides not matched to a gene: 4. CDR3 region: CASSRGGREQFF. In DNA form, the CDR3 reads TGTGCCAGCTCGCGGGGGGGCAGAGAGCAGTTCTTC.

This clone has just a few counts. The J gene is TRBJ1-2, the V gene TRBV30; TRBD1 matches at 7 bases. This CDR3 is built from 11 residues. The junction had 4 bases not matched to a gene; V was cut back by 4 bases and J by 8 bases. Germline assignment: CDR1 GTSNPN and CDR2 SVGIG (reference sequence). The CDR3 DNA reads as TGTGCCTGGACGGCAGGGGGAGGCTACACCTTC. Translating gives CAWTAGGGYTF. The complete variable domain, with remaining parts taken from reference TRBV30 and TRBJ1-2, reads SQTIHQWPATLVQPVGSPLSLECTVEGTSNPNLYWYRQAAGRGLQLLFYSVGIGQISSEVPQNLSASRPQDRQFILSSKKLLLSDSGFYLCAWTAGGGYTFGSGTRLTVV.

The V gene is TRBV5-6, the J gene TRBJ2-3; 8 bases fit TRBD1. The CDR3 is made up of 17 amino acids. The trim removed 4 bases at V and 4 bases at J, leaving 14 bases unmatched. Germline CDR1 and CDR2: SGHDT and YYEEEE. The CDR3 loop reads CASSPPRQGFFADTQYF. CDR3 bases: TGTGCCAGCAGCCCACCTAGACAGGGGTTTTTCGCAGATACGCAGTATTTT.

This chain connects TRBV5-5 to TRBJ2-2, with D possibly being TRBD2 (5 bases). The CDR3 length is 14 residues. Deletions cut 0 bases from V and 5 bases from J, with 8 bases between. Germline CDR1 and CDR2: SGHKS and YYEKEE (reference sequence). The CDR3 here is CASSLVRDTGELFF. In DNA form, the CDR3 reads TGTGCCAGCAGCTTGGTGAGGGATACCGGGGAGCTGTTTTTT.

CDR3 sequence: CASSRSGSGRATQYF. The CDR3 nucleotides are TGTGCCAGCAGTCGTAGCGGGAGTGGTCGGGCGACCCAGTACTTC. The chain recombines TRBV6-5 with TRBJ2-5, with TRBD2 identical over 9 bases. V lost 5 bases, J lost 7 bases, and 11 bases stayed unmatched. CDR1 is MNHEY, CDR2 SVGAGI, per germline. This CDR3 is built from 15 residues.

This clone was counted a few times. V and J are TRBV7-9 and TRBJ1-3, with 9 bases matching TRBD1. J was trimmed by 0 bases and V by 4 bases; bases with no gene match: 7. CDR1 is SEHNR and CDR2 is FQNEAQ in the germline V gene (reference sequence). The CDR3 has 17 residues. Written as DNA, the CDR3 is TGTGCCAGCAGCTCAGGACAGGGGCCGGACTCTGGAAACACCATATATTTT. Translating it yields CASSSGQGPDSGNTIYF.

V and J are TRBV5-1 and TRBJ2-5; a possible D gene is TRBD1 (6 bases). The CDR3 is 14 residues long. Trimming cost V 7 bases and J 5 bases, with 18 bases left between them. The germline V gene encodes CDR1 SGHRS and CDR2 YFSETQ. As DNA, the CDR3 is TGCGCCAGCCGGTTTCCAGGGGCGAGGGAGACCCAGTACTTC. Amino acids: CASRFPGARETQYF.

This clone was observed once. The genes are TRBV6-1 and TRBJ2-3, with D possibly TRBD1 on 5 matching bases. The CDR3 is 14 residues long. CDR1 is MNHNS and CDR2 is SASEGT in the germline V gene. Trimming stripped 2 bases from V and 4 bases from J, with 10 bases between. The CDR3 DNA reads TGTGCCAGCAGTGAAAGGGGCCCCCCAGATACGCAGTATTTT. This codes for CASSERGPPDTQYF.

This chain joins TRBV12-5 and TRBJ1-6; 7 bases fit TRBD1. The germline CDR1 and CDR2 sequences are LGHNT and FRNRAP. With 7 bases clipped from V and 6 bases from J, the junction kept 9 bases outside the gene matches. CDR3 size: 15 residues. The CDR3 spells CASAKLPGGNSPLHF. The CDR3 nucleotides are TGTGCTAGTGCCAAGTTACCAGGGGGTAATTCACCCCTCCACTTT.

This clone was counted a single time. This sequence joins TRBV5-1 and TRBJ2-1; 11 nucleotides align to TRBD1. Germline CDR1 reads SGHRS; CDR2 reads YFSETQ. CDR3 length equals 17 residues. Trimming cost V 0 bases and J 4 bases; bases outside gene matches: 6. The CDR3 is CASSLVAGQGVYNEQFF. For the CDR3, the DNA is TGCGCCAGCAGCTTGGTAGCGGGACAGGGGGTATACAATGAGCAGTTCTTC.

The chain has TRBV6-5 and TRBJ2-2; tentatively, D is TRBD2 (7 bases). V was shortened by 6 bases and J by 1 base, with 12 bases between the two germline ends. CDR1 and CDR2 (germline): MNHEY, SVGAGI. This CDR3 has 15 residues. As DNA, the CDR3 is TGTGCCAGCAGCCCCGGGGGGCGGAACACCGGGGAGCTGTTTTTT. This codes for CASSPGGRNTGELFF.

This clone was counted between two and nine times. The chain recombines TRBV2 with TRBJ1-5; tentatively, D is TRBD1 (5 bases). Germline CDR1 SNHLY, CDR2 FYNNEI. The CDR3 sequence is 12 residues long. V was trimmed by 0 bases and J by 9 bases, leaving 6 bases between them. The CDR3: CASSEAQGPQHF. The DNA of the CDR3 is TGTGCCAGCAGTGAAGCGCAGGGGCCCCAGCATTTT.

Here the CDR3 reads CASSLARLGGNYEQYF. DNA of the CDR3: TGTGCCAGCAGCTTAGCGCGCTTGGGGGGGAACTACGAGCAGTACTTC. The rearrangement links TRBV7-2 to TRBJ2-7, with 7 bases aligning to TRBD2. Germline CDR1 and CDR2: SGHTA and FQGNSA. The CDR3 is 16 amino acids. The junction had 8 bases not matched to a gene; V was cut back by 0 bases and J by 3 bases.

This sequence joins TRBV7-2 and TRBJ1-2; 7 bases map to TRBD1. Unmatched junction bases numbered 1, after V lost 0 bases and J lost 0 bases. CDR3 length equals 15 residues. CDR1 is SGHTA and CDR2 is FQGNSA in the germline V gene. The CDR3 DNA follows: TGTGCCAGCAGCTTAGCGGGACAGACTAACTATGGCTACACCTTC. Translation: CASSLAGQTNYGYTF.